This T cell receptor (beta chain) comes out of a study of T cell responses to AZD1222 COVID-19 vaccine. Study findings and constraints: All repertoire sampling was performed exclusively after the peak T cell response.

The germline gives CDR1 MDHEN, CDR2 SYDVKM. Unmatched junction bases numbered 13, after V lost 5 bases and J lost 4 bases. This CDR3 contains 17 residues. Profiled with immunoSEQ multiplex PCR; TCRdb holds only in-frame clones, not every one. In the table there are almost 95,000 clones, 75% to 90% of which are singletons. Timing groups of about 4 and about 12 weeks for second doses were pooled. Notes on this clone: Its antigen is as yet unknown.

The specimen was peripheral blood, collected 28 days after the second AZD1222 dose. The TCR sequence derives from an adult who received the AZD1222 COVID-19 vaccine. The V call is TRBV28, the J call TRBJ1-5; 8 bases line up with TRBD1. As DNA, the CDR3 is TGTGCCAGCAGTCTTTACAAAGGGACAGGTGGTAATCAGCCCCAGCATTTT. Its protein is CASSLYKGTGGNQPQHF.